This T cell receptor (beta chain) was observed in a study of blood T cells in healthy people across ages (dated by TCRdb to the mid-2010s). Broadly, across the study: Template switching captured roughly one uniquely barcoded TCR beta cDNA molecule per two T cells in model experiments. The study measured age-related changes in TCR beta repertoire diversity using deep sequencing normalized with unique cDNA molecular identifiers. The donors were split into four age groups: young (average 16 years), middle-aged (39), aged (more than 60) and long-lived (about 74). For two donors (one aged 18 to 30 and one aged 80 or older), the study analyzed two additional independent replicas of 1 million unique cDNA reads from the same blood draw.

The roughly 39 donors, aged about 6 to 100 years, were systemically healthy Caucasian individuals from Russia. Around 9.7 milliliters of peripheral blood were collected from each donor into EDTA-treated Vacutainer tubes. PBMCs were isolated by Ficoll-Paque density-gradient centrifugation, with at least 6 million obtained per sample. Trizol reagent was used to extract total RNA from the PBMCs, yielding at least 6 micrograms per sample. For every donor, an aliquot of PBMCs went through flow cytometry to measure the percentages of naive CD45RAhigh/CD27high T cells. V is shortened by 0 bases, J by 0 bases, and the region joining them spans 5 bases. The germline V gene specifies SGHTA as CDR1 and FQGNSA as CDR2. The CDR3 starts with the cysteine, ends with the phenylalanine, and has 14 residues. Kept here is only the CDR3 DNA, which spans 42 bases and is read in frame from base 1. Results and caveats for the whole study, not just this receptor: Estimates of total diversity based on one million sequenced T cells were considered lower bounds and underestimates. Observed TCR beta diversity per million T cells fell roughly linearly with age, and a significant reduction was already apparent by age roughly 40. Compared with the aged group, the long-lived group had more naive CD4+ T cells, fewer expanded clones and increased TCR diversity, a pattern suggesting age selection. The CMV infection status of donors was not known, potentially confounding age-related changes in expanded clonotypes. Since profiling was done on bulk unsorted PBMCs, naive and antigen-experienced compartments could not be conclusively compared. A strong correlation was found between observed TCR beta diversity and the percentage of naive T cells measured by flow cytometry.

In this sample, this clonotype turned up a few times. Its antigen is still unknown. It has no much larger one-base neighbor in the sample; base qualities were not kept. Receptors were amplified or captured by 5' RACE. Data came from an Illumina HiSeq 2500. The second PCR ran for roughly 7 to 12 cycles and used a J-beta primer mix along with a sample-barcoded 5' primer. Each TCR beta cDNA molecule received a unique molecular identifier from a template-switch 5' adaptor carrying 12 random nucleotides. At least 2.5 million CDR3-containing paired-end reads were obtained from each sample. First-strand cDNA synthesis was performed from all RNA using the Mint cDNA synthesis kit, with priming by a TRBC-specific oligonucleotide. After uracil-DNA glycosylase treatment, a first 18-cycle PCR used universal primers M1SS and BC2_uni_R on all cDNA. Processing in the source paper ran as follows. For normalization, 1 million high-quality reads were randomly selected from each sample, with every read carrying a distinct molecular identifier. Reads sharing molecular identifiers were discarded rather than binned into consensus sequences. MiTCR, with a Q25 quality threshold and the strictest error-elimination algorithm, was used for CDR3 identification, clonotype clustering and error correction. A nonparametric unseen species model with Euler transformation was used to estimate lower-bound total TCR beta diversity. Using fastp at Q25 and MiXCR, TCRdb reprocessed the public reads and kept productive beta chains. Entries are consolidated by CDR3 protein sequence, retaining the most common genes and DNA. The authors' filters were not applied to this entry. The sample data list roughly 1,000,000 distinct CDR3 sequences, and 20% to 25% of these were observed just once. Approximately 0.75% of the sample is held by the ten biggest clonotypes.

These records were also assigned to another study, of T cells of mothers and their children. Looking at the second paper: Donors were nine systemically healthy Caucasian individuals: three mothers and their six children. cDNA synthesis used all of the extracted RNA, with approximately 1.6 ug of RNA in each 15 ul reaction. In the second PCR, the M1S primer added sample barcodes and 2-4 random nucleotides. Over 8.5 million TCR beta CDR3 reads were obtained for each mother, and around 3 million reads were obtained for each child. Thymic selection shapes the output of TCR recombination in a similar way in related and unrelated pairs, and inherited differences have a minor effect. Related mother-child pairs always showed normalized repertoire overlap that was slightly higher than in unrelated mother-child pairs, though the difference was never significant. Persistent microchimeric T cell clones were not detected, at a sensitivity of 85 to 100 clones per million clonotypes. To look for features that set related mother-child pairs apart from unrelated individuals, the researchers ran deep NGS to compare the TCR beta repertoires of mothers and children. The mean age was 40 +/- 4 years for the mothers and around 10 +/- 4 years for the children. After adapter ligation with NEBNext reagents, the libraries were sequenced on Illumina HiSeq 2000 with 100+100 nt paired-end reads. Mother and child libraries were prepared a month apart and sequenced in separate runs to prevent cross-contamination. For each donor, somewhere between roughly 500,000 and 2,100,000 distinct TCR beta clonotypes were identified. Naive TCR beta clonotypes were estimated from low-frequency clonotypes matched to each donor's FACS-determined naive share, without sorting.

The origin of this receptor is a girl aged 2 to 9 in good health. The sequenced material came from blood. The chain employs TRBV7-2 and TRBJ2-5, with no D gene named confidently. The DNA sequence is given as TGTGCCAGCAGCTTAGCTGAGGACCAAGAGACCCAGTACTTC. This translates into CASSLAEDQETQYF. The full variable domain, completed from the reference TRBV7-2 and TRBJ2-5 proteins outside the CDR3, reads GAGVSQSPSNKVTEKGKDVELRCDPISGHTALYWYRQSLGQGLEFLIYFQGNSAPDKSGLPSDRFSAERTGGSVSTLTIQRTQQEDSAVYLCASSLAEDQETQYFGPGTRLLVL.